This T cell receptor beta chain was observed in a study of immune cell composition in non-small cell lung cancer. Study-wide results and caveats: Squamous lung tumours showed higher top 10 clone scores and clonality than adenocarcinomas. In adenocarcinoma, maximal tumour-associated clone frequency tracked TIL tumour reactivity.

Data came from immunoSEQ multiplex PCR; TCRdb stores just in-frame clones and leaves some out. Altogether fewer than 6,000 clones are present, 78% being singletons, with the ten largest covering about 15%. Comment on this clone: The antigen is undetermined.

Trimming took 5 bases from V and 3 from J, leaving 14 bases between them. CDR1 and CDR2 from the germline V gene are SGHVS and FNYEAQ. This CDR3 contains 15 residues. This sequence joins TRBV7-6 and TRBJ1-5, with TRBD1 as a possible D gene (6 bases). The sequencing input was lung tumor tissue. This clonotype originated in a human donor with non-small cell lung cancer. CDR3 amino acids: CASSATGLFNQPQHF. As DNA, the CDR3 is TGTGCCAGCAGCGCCACAGGGCTCTTCAATCAGCCCCAGCATTTT.